Included here is one TCR beta chain sequence, with context. Every isolated RNA sample was fully reverse transcribed, so sequencing captured expressed TCRB transcripts. Method: immunoSEQ multiplex PCR; TCRdb's copy keeps in-frame clones and lacks some. The data hold around 250,000 clones, with 25% to 35% observed a single time. This record comes from a study of beta chain features in type 1 diabetes. V was trimmed by 4 bases and J by 4 bases, leaving 10 bases between them. The CDR3 sequence is 13 residues long. Per germline, CDR1 SGHTA and CDR2 FQGNSA. The sequenced sample was central memory CD4+ T cells from blood. This chain uses TRBV7-2 with TRBJ1-1; tentative D call: TRBD1 (6 bases). The sequence came from a man aged 25 to 40 in good health. For the CDR3, the DNA is TGTGCCAGCAGCTACTACAGGGCCACTGAAGCTTTCTTT. Translating gives CASSYYRATEAFF.